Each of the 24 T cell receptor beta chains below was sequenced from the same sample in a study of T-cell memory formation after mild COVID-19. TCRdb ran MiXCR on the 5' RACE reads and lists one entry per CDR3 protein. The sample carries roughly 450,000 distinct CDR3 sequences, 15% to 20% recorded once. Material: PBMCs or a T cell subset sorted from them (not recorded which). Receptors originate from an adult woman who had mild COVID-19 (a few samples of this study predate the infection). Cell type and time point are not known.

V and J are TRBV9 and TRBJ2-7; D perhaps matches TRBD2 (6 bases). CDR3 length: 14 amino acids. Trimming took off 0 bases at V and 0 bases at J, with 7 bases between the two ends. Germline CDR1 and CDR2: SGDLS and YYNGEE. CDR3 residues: CASSVVAASYEQYF. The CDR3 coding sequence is TGTGCCAGCAGCGTAGTAGCGGCCTCCTACGAGCAGTACTTC.

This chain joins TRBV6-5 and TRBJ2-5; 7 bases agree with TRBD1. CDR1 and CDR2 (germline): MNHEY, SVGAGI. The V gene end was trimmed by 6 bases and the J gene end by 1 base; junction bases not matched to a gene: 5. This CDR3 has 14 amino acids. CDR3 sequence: CASSYRGSQETQYF. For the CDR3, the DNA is TGTGCCAGCAGCTACAGGGGTAGCCAAGAGACCCAGTACTTC.

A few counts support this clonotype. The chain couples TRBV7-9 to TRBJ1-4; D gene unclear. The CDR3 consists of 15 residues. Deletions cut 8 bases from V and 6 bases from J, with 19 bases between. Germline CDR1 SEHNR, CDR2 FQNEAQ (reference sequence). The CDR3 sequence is CASETQRRTDEKLFF. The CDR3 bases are TGTGCCAGCGAGACCCAGAGGCGAACCGATGAAAAACTGTTTTTT.

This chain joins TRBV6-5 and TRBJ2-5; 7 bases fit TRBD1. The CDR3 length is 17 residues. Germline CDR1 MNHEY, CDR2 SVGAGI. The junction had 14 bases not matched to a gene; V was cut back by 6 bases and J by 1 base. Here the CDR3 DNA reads TGTGCCAGCAGGCTAAACCGGGACAGCTACCTCCAAGAGACCCAGTACTTC. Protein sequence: CASRLNRDSYLQETQYF.

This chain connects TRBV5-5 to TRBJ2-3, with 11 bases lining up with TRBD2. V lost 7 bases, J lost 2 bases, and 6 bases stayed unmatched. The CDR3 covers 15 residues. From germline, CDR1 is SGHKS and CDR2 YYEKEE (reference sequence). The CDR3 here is CASATSGGFTDTQYF. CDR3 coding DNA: TGTGCCAGCGCAACTAGCGGGGGTTTCACAGATACGCAGTATTTT.

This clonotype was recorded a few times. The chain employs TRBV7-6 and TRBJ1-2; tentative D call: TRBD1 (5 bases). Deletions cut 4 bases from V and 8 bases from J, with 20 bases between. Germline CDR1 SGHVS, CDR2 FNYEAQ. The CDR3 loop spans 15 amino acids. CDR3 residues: CASSSTLEGMGGYTF. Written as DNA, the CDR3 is TGTGCCAGCAGCTCGACCCTGGAGGGGATGGGGGGCTACACCTTC.

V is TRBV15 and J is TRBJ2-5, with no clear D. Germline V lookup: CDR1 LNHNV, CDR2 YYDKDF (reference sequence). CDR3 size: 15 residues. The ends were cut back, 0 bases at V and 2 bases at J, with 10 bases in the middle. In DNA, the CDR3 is TGTGCCACCAGCAGAGATAGGGCTCGTCAAGAGACCCAGTACTTC. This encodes CATSRDRARQETQYF.

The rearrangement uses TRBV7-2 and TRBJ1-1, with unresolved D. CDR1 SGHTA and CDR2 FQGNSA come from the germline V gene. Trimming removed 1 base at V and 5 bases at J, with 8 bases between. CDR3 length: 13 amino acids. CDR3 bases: TGTGCCAGCAGCTTAGTGTGGGAAACTGAAGCTTTCTTT. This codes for CASSLVWETEAFF.

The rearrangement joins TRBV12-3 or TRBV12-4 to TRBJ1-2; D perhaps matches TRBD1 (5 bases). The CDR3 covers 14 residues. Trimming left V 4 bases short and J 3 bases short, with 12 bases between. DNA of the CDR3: TGTGCCAGCAGTTCGATCGGGACCCACTATGGCTACACCTTC. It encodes CASSSIGTHYGYTF.

This CDR3 reads CSARDKGIPNQPQHF. DNA of the CDR3: TGCAGTGCTAGAGATAAAGGGATCCCCAATCAGCCCCAGCATTTT. V is TRBV20-1 and J is TRBJ1-5; D uncertain. The length of the CDR3 is 15 residues. CDR1 is DFQATT and CDR2 is SNEGSKA in the germline V gene (reference sequence). The V gene lost 0 bases and the J gene lost 3 bases, with 12 bases spanning the gap.

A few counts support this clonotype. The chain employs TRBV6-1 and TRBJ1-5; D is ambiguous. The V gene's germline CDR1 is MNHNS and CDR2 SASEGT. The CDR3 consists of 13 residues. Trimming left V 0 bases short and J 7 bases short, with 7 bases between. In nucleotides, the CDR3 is TGTGCCAGCAGTGAAGCGCAAAGGCAGCCCCAGCATTTT. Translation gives CASSEAQRQPQHF.

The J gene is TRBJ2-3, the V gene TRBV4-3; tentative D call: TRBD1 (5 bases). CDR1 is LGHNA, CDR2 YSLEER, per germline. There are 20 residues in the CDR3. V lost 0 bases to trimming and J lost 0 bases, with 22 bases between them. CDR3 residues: CASSQDGVLGRATSTDTQYF. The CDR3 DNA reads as TGCGCCAGCAGCCAAGATGGGGTTTTGGGCAGGGCGACTAGCACAGATACGCAGTATTTT.

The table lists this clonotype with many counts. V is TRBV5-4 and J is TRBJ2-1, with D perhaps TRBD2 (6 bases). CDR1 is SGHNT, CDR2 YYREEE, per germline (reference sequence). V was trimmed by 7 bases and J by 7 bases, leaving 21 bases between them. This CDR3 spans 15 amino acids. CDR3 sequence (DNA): TGTGCCAGCTCAATGGGGACTCCGGGGAAGAATGAGCAGTTCTTC. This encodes CASSMGTPGKNEQFF.

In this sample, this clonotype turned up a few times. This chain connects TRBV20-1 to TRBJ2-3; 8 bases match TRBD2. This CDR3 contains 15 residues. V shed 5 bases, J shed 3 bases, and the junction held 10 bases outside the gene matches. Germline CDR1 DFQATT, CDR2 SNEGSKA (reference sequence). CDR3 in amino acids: CSAFNPGLVTDTQYF. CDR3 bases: TGCAGTGCTTTTAATCCGGGACTAGTAACAGATACGCAGTATTTT.

CDR3 sequence: CASSLGLMTGNEKLFF. In DNA form, the CDR3 reads TGCGCCAGCAGCTTAGGATTGATGACAGGGAATGAAAAACTGTTTTTT. This chain connects TRBV5-1 to TRBJ1-4, with 7 bases identical to TRBD1. Unmatched junction bases numbered 9, after V lost 2 bases and J lost 5 bases. Germline V gene data show CDR1 as SGHRS and CDR2 as YFSETQ. This CDR3 is 16 amino acids long.

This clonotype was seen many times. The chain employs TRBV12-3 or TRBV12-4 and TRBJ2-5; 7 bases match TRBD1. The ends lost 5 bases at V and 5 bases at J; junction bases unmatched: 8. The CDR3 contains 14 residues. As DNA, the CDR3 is TGTGCCAGCAGTCTCTCGGACAGGAGGGAGACCCAGTACTTC. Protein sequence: CASSLSDRRETQYF.

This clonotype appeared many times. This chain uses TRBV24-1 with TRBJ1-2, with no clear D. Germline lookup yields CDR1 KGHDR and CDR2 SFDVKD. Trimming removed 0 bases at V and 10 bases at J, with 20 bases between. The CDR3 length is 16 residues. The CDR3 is CATSDLYGTAELVYTF. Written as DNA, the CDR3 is TGTGCCACCAGTGATTTGTATGGAACGGCCGAACTTGTCTACACCTTC.

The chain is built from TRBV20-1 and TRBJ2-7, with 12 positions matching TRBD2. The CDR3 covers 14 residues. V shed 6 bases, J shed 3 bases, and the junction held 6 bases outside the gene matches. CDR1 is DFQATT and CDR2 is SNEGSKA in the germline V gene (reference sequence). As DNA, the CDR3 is TGCAGTGCACCGCTAGCGGGAGGGAGCTACGAGCAGTACTTC. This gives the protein CSAPLAGGSYEQYF.

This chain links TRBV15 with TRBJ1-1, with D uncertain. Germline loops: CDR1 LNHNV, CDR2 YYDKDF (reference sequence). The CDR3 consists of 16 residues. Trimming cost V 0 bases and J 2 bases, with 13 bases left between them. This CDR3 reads CATSRDRGNGNTEAFF. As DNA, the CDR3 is TGTGCCACCAGCAGAGATAGAGGGAATGGAAACACTGAAGCTTTCTTT. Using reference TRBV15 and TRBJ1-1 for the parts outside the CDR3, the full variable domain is DAMVIQNPRYQVTQFGKPVTLSCSQTLNHNVMYWYQQKSSQAPKLLFHYYDKDFNNEADTPDNFQSRRPNTSFCFLDIRSPGLGDTAMYLCATSRDRGNGNTEAFFGQGTRLTVV.

The CDR3 is CASSLVRARELFF. In DNA, the CDR3 is TGTGCCAGCAGCTTGGTCAGGGCTCGGGAGCTGTTTTTT. This chain uses TRBV5-4 with TRBJ2-2; possible D gene TRBD1, 5 bases. There are 13 residues in the CDR3. Trimming shortened V by 0 bases and J by 9 bases, and 9 bases separated the two germline ends. Germline V lookup: CDR1 SGHNT, CDR2 YYREEE (reference sequence). Together with reference TRBV5-4 and TRBJ2-2, the CDR3 gives the full variable domain: ETGVTQSPTHLIKTRGQQVTLRCSSQSGHNTVSWYQQALGQGPQFIFQYYREEENGRGNFPPRFSGLQFPNYSSELNVNALELDDSALYLCASSLVRARELFFGEGSRLTVL.

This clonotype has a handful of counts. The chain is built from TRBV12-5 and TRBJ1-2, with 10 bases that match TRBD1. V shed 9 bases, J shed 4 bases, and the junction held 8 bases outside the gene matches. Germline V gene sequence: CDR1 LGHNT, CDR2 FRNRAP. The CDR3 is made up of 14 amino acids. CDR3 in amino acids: CASGAWTGGYGYTF. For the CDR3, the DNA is TGTGCTAGCGGCGCTTGGACAGGGGGCTATGGCTACACCTTC. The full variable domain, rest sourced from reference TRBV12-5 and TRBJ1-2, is DARVTQTPRHKVTEMGQEVTMRCQPILGHNTVFWYRQTMMQGLELLAYFRNRAPLDDSGMPKDRFSAEMPDATLATLKIQPSEPRDSAVYFCASGAWTGGYGYTFGSGTRLTVV.

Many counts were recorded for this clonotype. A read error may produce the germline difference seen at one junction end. CDR3 protein: CASSVEASGTPLHF. The CDR3 DNA follows: TGTGCCAGCAGCGTAGAGGCTAGCGGGACCCCCCTGCACTTC. V is TRBV9 and J is TRBJ2-7; 9 bases map to TRBD2. The CDR3 contains 14 residues. The germline CDR1 and CDR2 sequences are SGDLS and YYNGEE.

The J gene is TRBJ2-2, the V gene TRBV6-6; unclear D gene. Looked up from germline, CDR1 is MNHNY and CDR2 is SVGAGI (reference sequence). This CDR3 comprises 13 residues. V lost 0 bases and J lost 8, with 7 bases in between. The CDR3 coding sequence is TGTGCCAGCAGTTACTCGAGTGCGGGGGAGCTGTTTTTT. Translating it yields CASSYSSAGELFF.

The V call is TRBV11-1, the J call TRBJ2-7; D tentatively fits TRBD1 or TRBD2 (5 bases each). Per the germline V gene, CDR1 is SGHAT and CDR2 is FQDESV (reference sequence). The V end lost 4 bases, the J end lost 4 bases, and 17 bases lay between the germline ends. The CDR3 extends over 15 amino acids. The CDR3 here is CASSSGPRLSYEQYF. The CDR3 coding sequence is TGTGCCAGCAGCTCGGGACCCAGGTTATCGTACGAGCAGTACTTC.